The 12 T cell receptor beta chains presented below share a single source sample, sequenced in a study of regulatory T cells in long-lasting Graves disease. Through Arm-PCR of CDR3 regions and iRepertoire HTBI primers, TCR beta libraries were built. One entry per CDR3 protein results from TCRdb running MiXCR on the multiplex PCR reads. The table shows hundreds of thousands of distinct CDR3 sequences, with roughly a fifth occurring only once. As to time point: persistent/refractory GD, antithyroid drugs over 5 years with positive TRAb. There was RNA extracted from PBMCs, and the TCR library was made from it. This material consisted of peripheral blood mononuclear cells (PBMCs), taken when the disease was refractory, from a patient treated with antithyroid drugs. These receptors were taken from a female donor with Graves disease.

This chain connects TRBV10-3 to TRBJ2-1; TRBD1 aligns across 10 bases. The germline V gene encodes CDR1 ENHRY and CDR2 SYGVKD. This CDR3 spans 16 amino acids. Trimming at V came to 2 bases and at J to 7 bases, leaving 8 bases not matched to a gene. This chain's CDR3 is CAISEGDRGALNEQFF. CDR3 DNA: TGTGCCATCAGTGAGGGGGACAGGGGCGCCCTAAATGAGCAGTTCTTC.

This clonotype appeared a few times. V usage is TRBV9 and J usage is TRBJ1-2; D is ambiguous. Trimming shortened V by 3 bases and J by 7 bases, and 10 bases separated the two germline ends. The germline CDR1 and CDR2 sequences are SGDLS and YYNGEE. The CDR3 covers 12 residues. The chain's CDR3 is CASSGIRGGYTF. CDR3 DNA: TGTGCCAGCAGCGGGATTCGGGGTGGCTACACCTTC. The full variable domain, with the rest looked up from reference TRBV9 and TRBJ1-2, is DSGVTQTPKHLITATGQRVTLRCSPRSGDLSVYWYQQSLDQGLQFLIQYYNGEERAKGNILERFSAQQFPDLHSELNLSSLELGDSALYFCASSGIRGGYTFGSGTRLTVV.

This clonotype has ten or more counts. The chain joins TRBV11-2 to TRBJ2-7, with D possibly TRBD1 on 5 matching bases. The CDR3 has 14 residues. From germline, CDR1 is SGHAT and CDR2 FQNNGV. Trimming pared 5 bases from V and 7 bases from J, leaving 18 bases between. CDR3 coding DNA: TGTGCCAGCAGCCAAGGGGTGGATCTGGGTGAGCAGTACTTC. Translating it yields CASSQGVDLGEQYF.

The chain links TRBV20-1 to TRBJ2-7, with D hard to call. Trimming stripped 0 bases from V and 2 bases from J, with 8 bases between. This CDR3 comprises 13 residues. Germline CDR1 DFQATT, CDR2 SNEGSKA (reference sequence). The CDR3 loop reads CSAREKRAYEQYF. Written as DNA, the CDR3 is TGCAGTGCTAGAGAGAAAAGAGCCTACGAGCAGTACTTC.

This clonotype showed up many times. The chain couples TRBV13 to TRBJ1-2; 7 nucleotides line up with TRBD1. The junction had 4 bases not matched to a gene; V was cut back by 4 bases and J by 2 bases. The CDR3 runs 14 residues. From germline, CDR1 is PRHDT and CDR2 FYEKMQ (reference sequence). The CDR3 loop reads CASSSGQSNYGYTF. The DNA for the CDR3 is TGTGCCAGCAGCTCGGGACAGAGCAACTATGGCTACACCTTC. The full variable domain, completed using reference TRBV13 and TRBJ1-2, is AAGVIQSPRHLIKEKRETATLKCYPIPRHDTVYWYQQGPGQDPQFLISFYEKMQSDKGSIPDRFSAQQFSDYHSELNMSSLELGDSALYFCASSSGQSNYGYTFGSGTRLTVV.

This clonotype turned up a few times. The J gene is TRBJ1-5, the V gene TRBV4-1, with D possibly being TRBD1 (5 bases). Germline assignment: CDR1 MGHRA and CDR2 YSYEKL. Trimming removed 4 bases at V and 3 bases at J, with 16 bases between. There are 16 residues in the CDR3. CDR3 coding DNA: TGCGCCAGCAGCCCGGACAATAGACAGAACAATCAGCCCCAGCATTTT. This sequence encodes CASSPDNRQNNQPQHF.

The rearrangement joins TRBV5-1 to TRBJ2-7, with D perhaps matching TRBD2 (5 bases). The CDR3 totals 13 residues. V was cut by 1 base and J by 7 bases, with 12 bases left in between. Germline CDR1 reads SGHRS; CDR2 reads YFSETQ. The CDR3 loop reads CASSLQDLAEQYF. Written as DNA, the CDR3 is TGCGCCAGCAGCTTGCAGGACTTGGCTGAGCAGTACTTC.

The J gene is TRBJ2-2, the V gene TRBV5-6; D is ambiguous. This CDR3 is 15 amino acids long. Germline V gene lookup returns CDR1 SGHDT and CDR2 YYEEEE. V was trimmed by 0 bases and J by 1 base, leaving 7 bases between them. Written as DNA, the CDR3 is TGTGCCAGCAGCTTGGGTTCAGAGAACACCGGGGAGCTGTTTTTT. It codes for CASSLGSENTGELFF.

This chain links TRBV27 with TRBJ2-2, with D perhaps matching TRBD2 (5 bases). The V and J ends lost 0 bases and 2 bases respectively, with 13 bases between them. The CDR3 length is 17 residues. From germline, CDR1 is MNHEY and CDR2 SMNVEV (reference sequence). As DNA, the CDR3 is TGTGCCAGCAGTTTATCCCCCCCGACGGGAAACACCGGGGAGCTGTTTTTT. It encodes CASSLSPPTGNTGELFF.

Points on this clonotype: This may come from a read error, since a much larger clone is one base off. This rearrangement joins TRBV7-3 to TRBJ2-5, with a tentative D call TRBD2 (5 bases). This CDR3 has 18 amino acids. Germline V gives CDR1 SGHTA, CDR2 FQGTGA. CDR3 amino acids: CVSSFRSHQTEGQETQYF. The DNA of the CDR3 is TGTGTCAGCAGCTTCCGCAGCCATCAAACAGAGGGTCAAGAGACCCAGTACTTC.

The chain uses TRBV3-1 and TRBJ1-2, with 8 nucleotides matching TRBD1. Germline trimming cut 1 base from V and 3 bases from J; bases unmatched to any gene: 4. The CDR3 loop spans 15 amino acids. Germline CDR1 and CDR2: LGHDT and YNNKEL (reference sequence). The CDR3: CASSQGTGWHYGYTF. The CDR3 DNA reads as TGTGCCAGCAGCCAAGGGACAGGGTGGCACTATGGCTACACCTTC.

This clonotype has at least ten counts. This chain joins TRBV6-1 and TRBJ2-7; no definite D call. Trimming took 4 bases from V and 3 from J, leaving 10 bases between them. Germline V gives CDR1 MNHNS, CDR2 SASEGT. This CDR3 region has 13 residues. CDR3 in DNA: TGTGCCAGCAGTGGGGTCAAACTCTACGAGCAGTACTTC. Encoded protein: CASSGVKLYEQYF.